The 10 T cell receptor beta chains in this list originate from one sample, sequenced in a study of shared T cell receptors in the human thymus. Clones were read by immunoSEQ multiplex PCR, and TCRdb kept only the in-frame ones, dropping some. The sample yields about 710,000 clones, roughly 86% seen once. The data were also submitted as part of a second study, on human thymus T cells.

Sample: thymocytes. These receptor sequences come from a boy less than two years old with a congenital heart defect.

V gene TRBV19 combines with J gene TRBJ2-2, with a weak D call TRBD1 (5 bases). Trimming took off 3 bases at V and 6 bases at J, with 11 bases between the two ends. The CDR3 length is 14 residues. The germline V gene encodes CDR1 LNHDA and CDR2 SQIVND (reference sequence). The CDR3 sequence is CASSMGWGPGELFF. CDR3 nucleotide sequence: TGTGCCAGTAGTATGGGGTGGGGCCCCGGGGAGCTGTTTTTT.

In its sample, this clone was seen once. The rearrangement links TRBV9 to TRBJ2-6, with D perhaps TRBD1 (7 bases). The CDR3 length is 15 residues. Trimming shortened V by 3 bases and J by 2 bases, and 9 bases separated the two germline ends. CDR1 and CDR2 from the germline V gene are SGDLS and YYNGEE. The chain's CDR3 is CASSARGAGANVLTF. In DNA form, the CDR3 reads TGTGCCAGCAGCGCCAGGGGGGCTGGGGCCAACGTCCTGACTTTC.

The genes are TRBV28 and TRBJ1-6; 8 bases match TRBD1. Trimming removed 4 bases from V and 9 bases from J; junction bases left unmatched: 8. This CDR3 is built from 15 residues. Per the germline V gene, CDR1 is MDHEN and CDR2 is SYDVKM. The CDR3, as DNA: TGTGCCAGCAGTTCGGACAGGGCAATTACTTCACCCCTCCACTTT. Amino acid sequence: CASSSDRAITSPLHF.

V is TRBV28 and J is TRBJ1-5; TRBD1 is a possible D gene (6 bases). Per the germline V gene, CDR1 is MDHEN and CDR2 is SYDVKM. The V end lost 6 bases, the J end lost 2 bases, and 20 bases lay between the germline ends. This CDR3 has 17 amino acids. The CDR3 sequence is CASRPYRDLAGNQPQHF. As DNA, the CDR3 is TGTGCCAGCAGGCCTTACAGGGACCTAGCTGGCAATCAGCCCCAGCATTTT.

This chain joins TRBV28 and TRBJ2-3, with TRBD2 matching 11 bases. The CDR3 covers 19 residues. The junction had 13 bases not matched to a gene; V was cut back by 3 bases and J by 2 bases. Germline V gives CDR1 MDHEN, CDR2 SYDVKM. This chain's CDR3 is CASSFLTSGTLTSTDTQYF. The CDR3 nucleotides read TGTGCCAGCAGTTTTTTGACTAGCGGGACCCTTACCTCCACAGATACGCAGTATTTT.

The J gene is TRBJ2-7, the V gene TRBV7-2; TRBD2 is a possible D gene (6 bases). The CDR3 covers 17 residues. Germline CDR1 and CDR2: SGHTA and FQGNSA. Trimming left V 4 bases short and J 4 bases short, with 23 bases between. DNA of the CDR3: TGTGCCAGCAGCTCCGACGAAACGGGAGTTTCCAGTTACGAGCAGTACTTC. Translated, it gives CASSSDETGVSSYEQYF.

This clone was recorded only once. The V gene is TRBV10-3, the J gene TRBJ2-7; 11 bases are shared with TRBD1. With V trimmed by 6 bases and J by 0 bases, 1 base remained unmatched. This CDR3 spans 14 amino acids. Germline values: CDR1 ENHRY, CDR2 SYGVKD. In nucleotides, the CDR3 is TGTGCCATCAGAGGGACAGGGGGCTCCTACGAGCAGTACTTC. It yields the protein CAIRGTGGSYEQYF.

This clone was counted between two and nine times. The V and J genes are TRBV20-1 and TRBJ2-1; D unresolved. This CDR3 is 10 amino acids long. Germline CDR1 is DFQATT and CDR2 is SNEGSKA (reference sequence). The CDR3 protein is CSANGNEQFF. In DNA form, the CDR3 reads TGCAGCGCAAACGGCAATGAGCAGTTCTTC.

The CDR3 nucleotides read TGTGCCAGCAGTTCCGCCCGGTGGGCGGGAGGTCTGTTCTCCTACGAGCAGTACTTC. Protein: CASSSARWAGGLFSYEQYF. The chain combines TRBV27 with TRBJ2-7; 8 bases match TRBD2. CDR1 and CDR2 (germline): MNHEY, SMNVEV (reference sequence). V was pared by 4 bases and J by 0 bases, with 17 bases of the junction left unmatched. This CDR3 has 19 residues.

The chain joins TRBV7-9 to TRBJ1-1; D unresolved. Trimming stripped 5 bases from V and 1 base from J, with 8 bases between. The CDR3 sequence is 13 residues long. The germline CDR1 and CDR2 sequences are SEHNR and FQNEAQ (reference sequence). CDR3 sequence: CASSPSWNTEAFF. The CDR3 coding sequence is TGTGCCAGCAGCCCGAGTTGGAACACTGAAGCTTTCTTT.